Listed here are 11 T cell receptor beta chains from one sample, sequenced in a study of CXCR3-negative and CXCR3-positive naive CD8 T cells. Study-wide results and caveats: Naive cells that were CXCR3-positive had more hydrophobic TRB CDR3s (compared with CXCR3-negative naive cells).

These receptors are not linked to any known antigen. 5' RACE with UMI labels generated the TRB cDNA libraries. Using the 5' RACE reads, TCRdb records one entry per CDR3 protein without DNA. This listing includes approximately 8,800 distinct CDR3 sequences. Sequenced material: naive CXCR3+ CD8+ T cells from blood. Subset here: CD45RO-CCR7+CD27+CD95- naive CD8+ T cells expressing CXCR3 (TNR3+). The receptors stem from a human donor in good health. Some clones in this sample may be carry-over from other donors' samples.

In terms of frequency, this clonotype is medium-sized. V is TRBV20-1 and J is TRBJ1-5; lacking DNA, the TRBD1 call made by TCRdb goes unchecked. This CDR3 comprises 14 residues. From germline, CDR1 is DFQATT and CDR2 SNEGSKA (reference sequence). CDR3 region: CSAALVGGNQPQHF.

The rearrangement links TRBV14 to TRBJ2-7; TCRdb's assignment of TRBD1 cannot be checked, as there is no DNA. The CDR3 runs to 14 residues. Per the germline V gene, CDR1 is SGHDN and CDR2 is FVKESK. The CDR3 sequence is CASSHLRVDYEQYF.

The chain uses TRBV29-1 and TRBJ2-7; checking the TCRdb D call of TRBD1 is not possible without DNA. The CDR3 extends over 13 amino acids. The germline V gene encodes CDR1 SQVTM and CDR2 ANQGSEA. This chain's CDR3 is CSVVRTGSHEQYF.

By frequency, this clonotype registers medium-sized. The J gene is TRBJ2-3, the V gene TRBV29-1; the TRBD2 assignment by TCRdb is unverifiable without DNA. This CDR3 comprises 17 residues. Germline CDR1 is SQVTM and CDR2 is ANQGSEA. CDR3 region: CSVAGASGRHVSDTQYF.

Frequency places this clonotype as medium-sized (0.01 to 0.1%). V gene TRBV7-8 combines with J gene TRBJ2-3. The CDR3 has 13 residues. The germline V gene encodes CDR1 SGHVS and CDR2 FQNEAQ. CDR3 residues: CASSFWSTDTQYF.

The chain combines TRBV21-1 with TRBJ1-1. TRBV21-1 is given as a pseudogene. The CDR3 consists of 11 residues. This CDR3 is CASKVNTEAFF.

This clonotype is deemed medium-sized by its frequency. The chain employs TRBV15 and TRBJ1-5. The V gene's germline CDR1 is LNHNV and CDR2 YYDKDF (reference sequence). This CDR3 has 16 residues. CDR3: CATSLREGLGNQPQHF.

This rearrangement joins TRBV12-2 to TRBJ2-1; TCRdb's D call, TRBD2, is unchecked because there is no DNA. TRBV12-2 is classified as a pseudogene. The CDR3 runs to 16 residues. The CDR3 reads CASRLARSGRYNEQFF.

The CDR3 loop is CATQLATGYNEQFF. The chain carries TRBV19 and TRBJ2-1; TCRdb's D call, TRBD2, is unchecked because there is no DNA. Germline-derived CDR1 and CDR2 are LNHDA and SQIVND (reference sequence). CDR3 length equals 14 residues. The variable domain in full, completed from reference TRBV19 and TRBJ2-1, reads DGGITQSPKYLFRKEGQNVTLSCEQNLNHDAMYWYRQDPGQGLRLIYYSQIVNDFQKGDIAEGYSVSREKKESFPLTVTSAQKNPTAFYLCATQLATGYNEQFFGPGTRLTVL.

This clonotype shows up as medium-sized by frequency. The chain couples TRBV29-1 to TRBJ2-2. CDR3 length equals 13 residues. CDR1 and CDR2 from the germline V gene are SQVTM and ANQGSEA. CDR3 amino acids: CSATAGNTGELFF.

The rearrangement joins TRBV29-1 to TRBJ2-1; without DNA, the TCRdb call of TRBD2 cannot be checked. Germline CDR1 and CDR2: SQVTM and ANQGSEA. The CDR3 spans 15 residues. The CDR3: CSVRLAGISYNEQFF.